These 9 T cell receptor beta chains were all obtained from the same sample, sequenced in a study of blood T cell repertoires in COVID-19. Libraries were prepared by immunoSEQ multiplex PCR; TCRdb keeps only in-frame clonotypes and omits some of them. The sample carries 150,000 to 200,000 clones, roughly 87% recorded once. The sample taken for sequencing was PBMCs or T cells enriched from blood (not recorded which). These TCRs come from a man aged 45-60 years who had recovered from COVID-19.

The chain uses TRBV28 and TRBJ2-3; TRBD2 agrees at 11 bases. Germline V gene data show CDR1 as MDHEN and CDR2 as SYDVKM. The CDR3 is 16 amino acids. The J segment lost 6 bases and the V segment lost 5 bases, leaving 10 bases of the junction unmatched. This CDR3 reads CASSRTSGSPPDTQYF. In nucleotides, the CDR3 is TGTGCCAGCAGTCGCACTAGCGGGAGCCCCCCCGATACGCAGTATTTT.

The chain recombines TRBV6-4 with TRBJ2-2; D might be TRBD2 (5 bases). Germline CDR1 MRHNA, CDR2 SNTAGT. V lost 5 bases and J lost 1, with 14 bases in between. The CDR3 spans 16 residues. The CDR3 spells CASSTDGLRNTGELFF. The CDR3 DNA follows: TGTGCCAGCAGTACCGACGGACTTCGGAACACCGGGGAGCTGTTTTTT.

The chain is built from TRBV28 and TRBJ1-3; D gene uncertain. V shed 6 bases and J shed 2 bases, with 14 bases lying between them. The CDR3 extends over 15 amino acids. Germline loops: CDR1 MDHEN, CDR2 SYDVKM. As DNA, the CDR3 is TGTGCCAGCAGCCCAAGGAGGAGGCCTGGAAACACCATATATTTT. This encodes CASSPRRRPGNTIYF.

This clone was recorded only once. V and J are TRBV27 and TRBJ2-1; possible D gene TRBD2, 6 bases. Germline CDR1 and CDR2: MNHEY and SMNVEV (reference sequence). Trimming stripped 4 bases from V and 4 bases from J, with 20 bases between. The CDR3 extends over 17 amino acids. This CDR3 reads CASSSLREAAKYNEQFF. The CDR3 DNA reads as TGTGCCAGCAGTTCTCTGAGGGAGGCAGCGAAGTACAATGAGCAGTTCTTC.

The DNA of the CDR3 is TGTGCCAGCAGTGAATCGCCGGGACAGGGTGGATCACCCCTCCACTTT. It yields the protein CASSESPGQGGSPLHF. V and J are TRBV6-1 and TRBJ1-6; 9 bases match TRBD1. Germline CDR1 is MNHNS and CDR2 is SASEGT. CDR3 length: 16 amino acids. V gave up 2 bases and J gave up 10 bases; unmatched junction bases: 9.

This clone was seen just once. This chain connects TRBV5-1 to TRBJ1-3, with D possibly being TRBD1 (6 bases). The CDR3 has 15 residues. V shed 4 bases and J shed 4 bases, with 15 bases lying between them. The V gene's germline CDR1 is SGHRS and CDR2 YFSETQ. The chain's CDR3 is CASSPDPGQGNTIYF. The DNA of the CDR3 is TGCGCCAGCAGCCCCGACCCAGGACAGGGAAACACCATATATTTT.

This chain connects TRBV28 to TRBJ2-7, with a possible D match to TRBD1 (5 bases). CDR1 is MDHEN and CDR2 is SYDVKM in the germline V gene. CDR3 length: 13 residues. The germline V and J ends were trimmed by 3 bases and 2 bases, with 8 bases remaining between them. The CDR3 bases are TGTGCCAGCAGTTTGCAGGGCCCCTACGAGCAGTACTTC. This codes for CASSLQGPYEQYF. The full variable domain, completed using reference TRBV28 and TRBJ2-7, is DVKVTQSSRYLVKRTGEKVFLECVQDMDHENMFWYRQDPGLGLRLIYFSYDVKMKEKGDIPEGYSVSREKKERFSLILESASTNQTSMYLCASSLQGPYEQYFGPGTRLTVT.

The chain uses TRBV7-8 and TRBJ1-5; TRBD1 might be the D (5 bases). Germline CDR1 and CDR2: SGHVS and FQNEAQ. This CDR3 spans 16 amino acids. The V gene lost 5 bases and the J gene lost 0 bases, with 14 bases spanning the gap. The CDR3 is CASSKDQGNSNQPQHF. As DNA, the CDR3 is TGTGCCAGCAGCAAGGACCAGGGAAATAGCAATCAGCCCCAGCATTTT.

This chain connects TRBV19 to TRBJ1-2; D is uncertain. The CDR3 runs 15 residues. Germline V gene sequence: CDR1 LNHDA, CDR2 SQIVND (reference sequence). Trimming shortened V by 3 bases and J by 8 bases, and 19 bases separated the two germline ends. This chain's CDR3 is CASSMESELQRGYTF. The CDR3 coding sequence is TGTGCCAGTAGTATGGAGTCAGAACTCCAGCGGGGCTACACCTTC.